This TCR beta chain is from a study of metastatic and nonmetastatic thyroid tumors. The authors' processing: To classify distant metastasis in papillary thyroid cancer, a model was built from CDR3 differences across clinicopathological groups. TCRdb re-called clones from the PCR reads using MiXCR. It is TCRdb's table, rather than the study itself, that gives the V and J calls and clone size. The sample lists fewer than 70,000 clones; roughly 30% were seen once. The study, taken as a whole, reports: Patients with malignant thyroid tumors reportedly had significantly higher TCR beta diversity than those with benign nodules, in blood and tumor.

Thyroid surgery was preceded by no treatment in any patient. Concerning this clone itself: Its antigen is unidentified.

The length of the CDR3 is 13 residues. V shed 7 bases, J shed 3 bases, and the junction held 4 bases outside the gene matches. The chain uses TRBV12-3 or TRBV12-4 and TRBJ2-7; 9 nucleotides agree with TRBD1. This receptor was obtained from a female donor with papillary thyroid cancer or a benign thyroid nodule (not recorded which). Some clones in this sample may be carry-over from other donors' samples. The sample consisted of blood. This chain's CDR3 is CASTEDRGYEQYF. The CDR3, as DNA: TGTGCCAGCACCGAGGACAGGGGCTACGAGCAGTACTTC.